This is a list of T cell receptor beta chains from one sample in a study of blood T cells in healthy people across ages. TCRdb re-analysed the 5' RACE reads in MiXCR, keeping a single row per CDR3 protein. The sample lists roughly 1.9 million distinct CDR3 sequences, 39% occurring once. The sequenced sample was blood. All receptors come from a human donor in good health. CDR3s include the opening cysteine and the closing phenylalanine or tryptophan. A D gene is named only where the DNA matches it firmly. Clone size is given for some rows only: seen once, a few or many times, or a class if the clone is expanded.

d_gene: .
j_gene: TRBJ2-6
abundance: .
v_gene: TRBV30
CDR3aa: CAWSGGLGGANVLTF
CDR3nt: TGTGCCTGGAGTGGGGGGTTAGGTGGGGCCAACGTCCTGACTTTC

d_gene: TRBD1
j_gene: TRBJ2-3
abundance: .
v_gene: TRBV27
CDR3aa: CASSLSGQGTDTQYF
CDR3nt: TGTGCCAGCAGTTTATCGGGACAGGGCACAGATACGCAGTATTTT

d_gene: .
j_gene: TRBJ1-2
abundance: .
v_gene: TRBV3-1
CDR3aa: CASSFRTVANYGYTF
CDR3nt: TGTGCCAGCAGCTTCCGGACAGTAGCTAACTATGGCTACACCTTC

d_gene: .
j_gene: TRBJ2-1
abundance: .
v_gene: TRBV24-1
CDR3aa: CATSSTLRTYNEQFF
CDR3nt: TGTGCCACCAGTTCGACCCTTCGTACCTACAATGAGCAGTTCTTC

d_gene: TRBD1
j_gene: TRBJ1-2
abundance: .
v_gene: TRBV18
CDR3aa: CASSPGRGPYGYTF
CDR3nt: TGTGCCAGCTCACCGGGCAGGGGGCCTTATGGCTACACCTTC

d_gene: .
j_gene: TRBJ1-2
abundance: many
v_gene: TRBV4-3
CDR3aa: CASSQDSGGNYGYTF
CDR3nt: TGCGCCAGCAGCCAAGATTCAGGAGGGAACTATGGCTACACCTTC

d_gene: TRBD1
j_gene: TRBJ1-2
abundance: .
v_gene: TRBV13
CDR3aa: CASSSWDRQNYGYTF
CDR3nt: TGTGCCAGCAGCTCCTGGGACAGACAAAACTATGGCTACACCTTC

d_gene: .
j_gene: TRBJ1-1
abundance: .
v_gene: TRBV10-3
CDR3aa: CAISESLHPALDEAFF
CDR3nt: TGTGCCATCAGTGAGTCGCTACATCCGGCGCTAGACGAAGCTTTCTTT

d_gene: .
j_gene: TRBJ1-2
abundance: .
v_gene: TRBV28
CDR3aa: CASSLSLAFYGYTF
CDR3nt: TGTGCCAGCAGTTTATCCTTAGCCTTCTATGGCTACACCTTC

d_gene: .
j_gene: TRBJ2-7
abundance: .
v_gene: TRBV9
CDR3aa: CASSVGVTLGDEQYF
CDR3nt: TGTGCCAGCAGCGTAGGAGTTACCCTCGGGGACGAGCAGTACTTC

d_gene: TRBD1
j_gene: TRBJ1-2
abundance: .
v_gene: TRBV20-1
CDR3aa: CSALPWSGQGMYGYTF
CDR3nt: TGCAGTGCCTTACCCTGGTCGGGACAGGGGATGTATGGCTACACCTTC

d_gene: TRBD1
j_gene: TRBJ2-7
abundance: .
v_gene: TRBV6-5
CDR3aa: CASSYFGTGEQYF
CDR3nt: TGTGCCAGCAGTTACTTTGGGACAGGAGAGCAGTACTTC

d_gene: .
j_gene: TRBJ1-1
abundance: .
v_gene: TRBV10-3
CDR3aa: CAISESKATEAFF
CDR3nt: TGTGCCATCAGTGAGTCGAAGGCGACTGAAGCTTTCTTT

d_gene: TRBD1
j_gene: TRBJ2-5
abundance: once
v_gene: TRBV20-1
CDR3aa: CSAPGQGPGYQETQYF
CDR3nt: TGCAGTGCCCCGGGACAGGGGCCCGGGTACCAAGAGACCCAGTACTTC

d_gene: TRBD1
j_gene: TRBJ2-7
abundance: few
v_gene: TRBV6-2/TRBV6-3
CDR3aa: CASSYNPTNVTGLNEQYF
CDR3nt: TGTGCCAGCAGTTACAACCCTACGAATGTGACAGGGCTCAACGAGCAGTACTTC

d_gene: TRBD1
j_gene: TRBJ2-1
abundance: few
v_gene: TRBV29-1
CDR3aa: CSGTWDRGPDEQFF
CDR3nt: TGCAGCGGGACATGGGACAGGGGGCCCGATGAGCAGTTCTTC

d_gene: .
j_gene: TRBJ2-1
abundance: .
v_gene: TRBV7-8
CDR3aa: CASSSFVGNPYNEQSF
CDR3nt: TGTGCCAGCAGCAGTTTCGTAGGGAATCCCTACAATGAGCAGTCCTTC

d_gene: .
j_gene: TRBJ2-3
abundance: .
v_gene: TRBV6-5
CDR3aa: CASSTHRDGGDTQYF
CDR3nt: TGTGCCAGCAGCACCCACAGGGATGGTGGAGATACGCAGTATTTT

d_gene: .
j_gene: TRBJ2-5
abundance: .
v_gene: TRBV5-1
CDR3aa: CASTYGGSSQYF
CDR3nt: TGCGCCAGCACCTATGGCGGGTCGTCCCAGTACTTC

d_gene: TRBD1
j_gene: TRBJ1-1
abundance: .
v_gene: TRBV4-1
CDR3aa: CASSQQAGGTEAFF
CDR3nt: TGCGCCAGCAGCCAACAAGCAGGGGGCACTGAAGCTTTCTTT